Given below is one T cell receptor (beta chain) in context. These data are taken from a study of shared clonotypes between healthy human individuals. TCRdb keeps only in-frame clones here, not all; method: immunoSEQ multiplex PCR. Of 2 million to 2.5 million clones in the sample, approximately 93% are singletons; the top ten hold roughly 0.36%. Germline CDR1 GTSNPN, CDR2 SVGIG (reference sequence). The CDR3 runs to 13 residues. V was pared by 1 base and J by 10 bases, with 11 bases between. The receptor's source is a young man in good health. Some clones in this sample may be carry-over from other donors' samples. What was sequenced was naive CD4+ T cells from PBMCs. Described subset: CD45RA+ positively selected. The chain carries TRBV30 and TRBJ1-6; the D gene is possibly TRBD1 (5 bases). The CDR3 region has the DNA TGTGCCTGGAGTGCCCGGGGCGGGTCACCCCTCCACTTT. Translated, it gives CAWSARGGSPLHF.